The sequence of this T cell receptor (beta chain) was determined in a study of T cells in Graves' hyperthyroidism and ophthalmopathy (dated 2019 in TCRdb). Background for the entire study: Peripheral blood was sampled at the time of initial diagnosis, prior to any treatment. Whether ophthalmopathy could be predicted prospectively was tested in an independent validation cohort made up of 18 to 20 hyperthyroidism patients plus 17 patients who later progressed to ophthalmopathy. The paper describes TCR Vbeta CDR3 sequencing of 135 peripheral blood samples, made up of 43 ophthalmopathy patients, some 76 hyperthyroidism patients and 17 progressor patients. After blood sampling, hyperthyroidism patients were treated with methimazole at a starting dose of 30 mg daily, and ophthalmopathy patients were treated with high-dose intravenous methylprednisolone. To identify TCR V-J signatures that set the groups apart, the researchers used a discovery cohort of 90 to 100 patients, made up of under 50 with Graves' ophthalmopathy and about 60 with stable Graves' hyperthyroidism. Thyroid tissue and blood T-cell repertoires from six Graves' hyperthyroidism patients were also compared in the study. The roughly 100 discovery patients were randomly divided into training and test sets at a 7:3 ratio.

Moderately to severely active disease, a Clinical Activity Score of at least 3, a NOSPECS grade of at least 4, and a duration under 3 months were present in ophthalmopathy patients. Exclusion was applied to patients with uncontrolled infections, other autoimmune diseases, pregnancy or lactation. Diagnoses were established on the basis of clinical symptoms, serum thyroxine and TRAb, thyroid ultrasound, and orbital computed tomography. Ficoll-Paque density gradient centrifugation was used to isolate PBMCs from about 9 ml of fresh peripheral blood. Total RNA was extracted using Trizol reagent, and RNA quality was assessed on an Agilent 2100 Bioanalyzer. The paper as a whole reports these results and caveats: Ophthalmopathy was separated from stable hyperthyroidism by a 13 V-J signature model, with around 88% sensitivity and roughly 81% specificity obtained in cross-validation and 80%/75% obtained in testing. In validation, the model predicted progression to ophthalmopathy a median of 6.5 months before onset, with roughly 70% sensitivity and about 72% specificity. Sample size was not statistically predetermined, and blinding of investigators to group allocation was not performed. Most expanded thyroid clonotypes (frequency above 0.001) were also detected in blood, suggesting blood repertoires may reflect thyroid immune responses.

The CDR3 spans 14 residues, from the cysteine through the phenylalanine. The CDR3 DNA has 42 bases and is translated from base 1. V is pared back by 6 bases and J by 6 bases, with 14 bases lying between the germline termini. From the germline V gene, CDR1 is MNHEY and CDR2 is SVGAGI. This clonotype appeared many times. This receptor's antigen is unknown. Per-base qualities were not stored, and no clone one base away is much larger. The TCR beta CDR3 regions were amplified from the RNA transcripts. A first-round RT-PCR of the TCR CDR3 used the HTBI primer set with the Qiagen OneStep RT-PCR kit. The libraries were constructed in a second round of multiplex PCR and then size-selected and purified. Paired-end sequencing of the libraries was performed with 100 bp reads on an Illumina HiSeq2000. In the source study's methods: SOAPnuke was used to process the raw data, removing reads that contained adapters or uncalled bases, had a mean Phred below 15, or lacked an exact match to the constant primer or identifier. COPE v1.2.5 was used to merge high-quality paired reads, and clonotypes were defined as unique nucleotide sequences. MiTCR v1.1 was used to align the clonotypes against IMGT TRBV, TRBD and TRBJ reference segments. Only V-J combinations with frequency above 0.0001, covering roughly 99% of repertoires, were analysed. The TCS score was defined as the ratio of F50 (clonal expansion) to E x V (chaos), calculated using BLOSUM62-based TCRdist between CDR3 peptides within each V-J. Welch's t-statistics and random forest reduced roughly 540 V-J features to around 14, which were used in a naive Bayes classifier (R e1071). Thyroid-blood repertoire similarity was quantified with the Morisita-Horn index. In-frame beta chains were kept once TCRdb had trimmed the public reads at Q25 with fastp and called clones with MiXCR. Each CDR3 protein gets just one entry, which takes the most common genes and DNA from the rows behind it. The V and J calls were determined by TCRdb, not by the authors. For this sample the table gives hundreds of thousands of distinct CDR3 sequences, of which 14% to 15% were detected only once. Roughly 4.3% of the sample rests with the top ten.

The sequence derives from a woman aged 40 to 49 with Graves' ophthalmopathy. Here the chain combines TRBV6-5 and TRBJ2-2, with the D gene not clear enough to name. The specimen sequenced was blood. The CDR3 loop reads CASSYGVLAGELFF. The sequenced DNA: TGTGCCAGCAGCTACGGAGTCCTGGCCGGGGAGCTGTTTTTT.